This T cell receptor beta chain originates from a study of shared clonotypes between healthy human individuals. Data came from immunoSEQ multiplex PCR; TCRdb stores just in-frame clones and leaves some out. The table shows some 2,000,000 clones, with approximately 96% occurring only once. Germline V gives CDR1 MNHNS, CDR2 SASEGT. The CDR3 consists of 13 residues. The V end was cut by 4 bases, the J end by 4 bases, with 11 bases between. This TCR derives from a man aged 18-30 years in good health. This chain joins TRBV6-1 and TRBJ2-7, with D possibly being TRBD2 (6 bases). Sequenced material: naive CD4+ T cells sorted from blood. Stated subset: CD45RA+ positively selected. The CDR3 coding sequence is TGTGCCAGCAGTGTGGGACTGTTTTACGAGCAGTACTTC. Translating gives CASSVGLFYEQYF.